A single sample is the source of the 29 T cell receptor beta chains below, sequenced in a study of T cell responses to AZD1222 COVID-19 vaccine (dated by TCRdb to the early 2020s). Per the publication, the time point label means: about 28 days (+/-7) after the second vaccine dose. Library method: the immunoSEQ multiplex PCR assay. The immuneACCESS repertoire file appears here via TCRdb, limited to in-frame rearrangements. These files lack a portion of the clones; in checked studies, under half of the deficit traces to unresolved V genes, and the cause of the others is not known. The sample table records about 48,000 clones; 86% of these occur just once. The top ten clonotypes cover around 7.3% of the sample. Sequences were derived from peripheral blood, sampled 28 days after the second AZD1222 dose. The receptors originated from an adult who received the AZD1222 COVID-19 vaccine.

This sequence joins TRBV7-9 and TRBJ1-2, with TRBD1 matching over 8 bases. V trimming: 5 bases; J trimming: 7 bases; junction bases outside the gene matches: 6. CDR3 length: 13 residues. Germline V gene data show CDR1 as SEHNR and CDR2 as FQNEAQ (reference sequence). CDR3 in amino acids: CASSPQDRAGYTF. As DNA, the CDR3 is TGTGCCAGCAGCCCCCAGGACAGGGCTGGCTACACCTTC.

J is TRBJ2-7 and V is TRBV6-5; weak D call: TRBD2 (5 bases). V gave up 5 bases and J gave up 4 bases, with 12 bases separating them. Germline V CDR1 and CDR2: MNHEY, SVGAGI. This CDR3 has 13 residues. The CDR3 DNA reads as TGTGCCAGCAGTCCCGAGGACTCGTACGAGCAGTACTTC. Amino acids: CASSPEDSYEQYF.

The chain uses TRBV7-2 and TRBJ1-6, with a weak D call TRBD1 (6 bases). The V gene's germline CDR1 is SGHTA and CDR2 FQGNSA. The ends were cut back, 1 base at V and 6 bases at J, with 19 bases in the middle. CDR3 size: 18 residues. CDR3 protein: CASSLVLFGTPFNSPLHF. The CDR3 coding sequence is TGTGCCAGCAGCTTAGTTCTTTTCGGGACACCCTTTAATTCACCCCTCCACTTT.

The chain joins TRBV7-9 to TRBJ2-1, with TRBD1 matching 8 bases. V lost 1 base and J lost 2; bases outside the gene matches: 1. The CDR3 extends over 15 amino acids. Germline CDR1 reads SEHNR; CDR2 reads FQNEAQ (reference sequence). The CDR3, as DNA: TGTGCCAGCAGCTTAGGGACAGGGACCTACAATGAGCAGTTCTTC. Amino acids: CASSLGTGTYNEQFF.

This clone was observed a single time. V gene TRBV12-3 or TRBV12-4 combines with J gene TRBJ1-1, with D unresolved. V was cut by 8 bases and J by 4 bases, with 8 bases left in between. The CDR3 sequence is 11 residues long. Here the CDR3 DNA reads TGTGCCAGCGGGGAGGGCACTGAAGCTTTCTTT. Protein sequence: CASGEGTEAFF.

A single count supports this clone. The rearrangement joins TRBV7-2 to TRBJ2-1; TRBD2 aligns across 8 bases. The CDR3 loop spans 17 amino acids. Trimming cost V 5 bases and J 5 bases; bases outside gene matches: 14. Per germline, CDR1 SGHTA and CDR2 FQGNSA. This chain's CDR3 is CASSPRREGLGHNEQFF. As DNA, the CDR3 is TGTGCCAGCAGCCCCCGCCGGGAGGGGTTGGGCCACAATGAGCAGTTCTTC.

The chain carries TRBV6-5 and TRBJ1-5; D perhaps matches TRBD1 (5 bases). Looked up from germline, CDR1 is MNHEY and CDR2 is SVGAGI. Trimming shortened V by 0 bases and J by 5 bases, and 11 bases separated the two germline ends. This CDR3 is built from 15 residues. CDR3 sequence reads: CASSYSGVDHQPQHF. The CDR3 DNA reads TGTGCCAGCAGTTACTCGGGGGTCGATCATCAGCCCCAGCATTTT.

The chain uses TRBV3-1 (or the pseudogene TRBV3-2) and TRBJ2-5, with D hard to call. Trimming shortened V by 0 bases and J by 2 bases, and 7 bases separated the two germline ends. CDR3 size: 14 residues. The germline CDR1 and CDR2 sequences are LGHDT and YNNKEL (reference sequence). Here the CDR3 DNA reads TGTGCCAGCAGCCAAGATCCCTCACAAGAGACCCAGTACTTC. It specifies CASSQDPSQETQYF.

The chain carries TRBV28 and TRBJ1-2, with TRBD1 as a possible D gene (5 bases). From germline, CDR1 is MDHEN and CDR2 SYDVKM. The CDR3 is 12 residues long. The V and J ends lost 2 bases and 6 bases respectively, with 7 bases between them. CDR3 bases: TGTGCCAGCAGTTTACCACAGGATGGCTACACCTTC. Translated: CASSLPQDGYTF.

CDR3 loop: CASSHGPGQSEHSNQPQHF. The CDR3 DNA is TGTGCCAGCAGCCACGGTCCGGGACAGAGCGAACATAGCAATCAGCCCCAGCATTTT. This chain connects TRBV7-8 to TRBJ1-5; 7 nucleotides agree with TRBD1. V trimming: 5 bases; J trimming: 0 bases; junction bases outside the gene matches: 16. The CDR3 totals 19 residues. Germline V CDR1 and CDR2: SGHVS, FQNEAQ.

The chain carries TRBV7-8 and TRBJ2-2; D is possibly TRBD1 (6 bases). The CDR3 totals 12 residues. Trimming took off 5 bases at V and 8 bases at J, with 9 bases between the two ends. Germline V gene lookup returns CDR1 SGHVS and CDR2 FQNEAQ. The CDR3 bases are TGTGCCAGCAGCCACGGACAGGGGGAGCTGTTTTTT. Its translation: CASSHGQGELFF.

The chain has TRBV27 and TRBJ1-5; no clear D gene. CDR1 is MNHEY, CDR2 SMNVEV, per germline (reference sequence). With 5 bases removed from V and 9 bases from J, the gap between germline ends came to 20 bases. The CDR3 has 15 amino acids. The CDR3: CASSPYLDGLGPQHF. CDR3 bases: TGTGCCAGCAGTCCTTATTTGGACGGGTTGGGGCCCCAGCATTTT.

The J gene is TRBJ1-2, the V gene TRBV12-3 or TRBV12-4; D ambiguous. CDR3 size: 12 residues. Trimming stripped 2 bases from V and 0 bases from J, with 1 base between. Here the CDR3 reads CASSLTNYGYTF. The DNA of the CDR3 is TGTGCCAGCAGTTTAACTAACTATGGCTACACCTTC.

The chain links TRBV5-1 to TRBJ1-6; D may be TRBD1 (6 bases). The germline CDR1 and CDR2 sequences are SGHRS and YFSETQ. With 0 bases removed from V and 10 bases from J, the gap between germline ends came to 14 bases. The CDR3 contains 15 residues. CDR3 sequence: CASSLAPGAGSPLHF. In nucleotides, the CDR3 is TGCGCCAGCAGCTTGGCCCCGGGGGCAGGATCACCCCTCCACTTT.

The chain has TRBV12-3 or TRBV12-4 and TRBJ2-3; D unclear. The CDR3 spans 12 residues. The ends were cut back, 3 bases at V and 6 bases at J, with 7 bases in the middle. CDR3 bases: TGTGCCAGCAGTTTTTTTTCGGATACGCAGTATTTT. It is translated as CASSFFSDTQYF.

The chain uses TRBV27 and TRBJ2-4; 10 bases fit TRBD2. V shed 5 bases and J 10 bases; nucleotides not matched to a gene: 8. Germline-derived CDR1 and CDR2 are MNHEY and SMNVEV (reference sequence). This CDR3 is 14 amino acids long. Here the CDR3 DNA reads TGTGCCAGCAGTCCGGGACTAGCGCCATATATTCAGTACTTC. Protein product: CASSPGLAPYIQYF.

This chain joins TRBV6-5 and TRBJ2-1; possible D gene TRBD2, 5 bases. This CDR3 comprises 13 residues. Looked up from germline, CDR1 is MNHEY and CDR2 is SVGAGI. Trimming took 6 bases from V and 1 from J, leaving 7 bases between them. In nucleotides, the CDR3 is TGTGCCAGCAGGGACTTATCCTACAATGAGCAGTTCTTC. Residues: CASRDLSYNEQFF.

The rearrangement links TRBV5-8 to TRBJ2-2; D unclear. Per germline, CDR1 SGHTS and CDR2 YDEGEE. CDR3 length: 18 amino acids. V lost 9 bases, J lost 0 bases, and 24 bases lay in between. Here the CDR3 DNA reads TGTGCCATGGGGTCTAGGTCCCCCTCGCTCGCGAACACCGGGGAGCTGTTTTTT. It is translated as CAMGSRSPSLANTGELFF.

By proportion, this clone is large. The chain employs TRBV27 and TRBJ2-3; D remains ambiguous. CDR3 size: 14 residues. Germline-derived CDR1 and CDR2 are MNHEY and SMNVEV (reference sequence). V was trimmed by 3 bases and J by 2 bases, leaving 9 bases between them. CDR3 loop: CASSFTQVTDTQYF. The CDR3 DNA follows: TGTGCCAGCAGTTTCACTCAGGTCACAGATACGCAGTATTTT.

The chain recombines TRBV2 with TRBJ1-5; possibly TRBD1 for D (5 bases). Germline CDR1 reads SNHLY; CDR2 reads FYNNEI. The CDR3 runs 11 residues. V lost 6 bases and J lost 6, with 6 bases in between. The CDR3 spells CASRGGQPQHF. Written as DNA, the CDR3 is TGTGCCAGCAGGGGGGGTCAGCCCCAGCATTTT.

V gene TRBV29-1 combines with J gene TRBJ2-7; D remains ambiguous. V shed 5 bases and J shed 6 bases, with 14 bases lying between them. Looked up from germline, CDR1 is SQVTM and CDR2 is ANQGSEA. This CDR3 region has 12 residues. The CDR3 is CSVYSTWGEQYF. The CDR3 DNA follows: TGCAGCGTTTATTCCACTTGGGGCGAGCAGTACTTC.

The gene calls are TRBV9 and TRBJ2-7; no clear D gene. V lost 4 bases, J lost 4 bases, and 24 bases lay in between. Germline V gene data show CDR1 as SGDLS and CDR2 as YYNGEE. This CDR3 is built from 17 residues. The CDR3 is CASSPIPDLSTDYEQYF. The CDR3 DNA reads as TGTGCCAGCAGCCCAATTCCCGACCTTAGCACGGATTACGAGCAGTACTTC.

The V call is TRBV29-1, the J call TRBJ1-2; 8 bases agree with TRBD1. CDR3 length equals 14 residues. V lost 4 bases to trimming and J lost 4 bases; unmatched junction nucleotides: 8. Germline CDR1 reads SQVTM; CDR2 reads ANQGSEA. This CDR3 reads CSVVGQAVGYGYTF. CDR3 in DNA: TGCAGCGTTGTGGGACAGGCCGTAGGCTATGGCTACACCTTC.

The rearrangement joins TRBV2 to TRBJ2-2, with TRBD2 identical over 13 bases. From germline, CDR1 is SNHLY and CDR2 FYNNEI. The CDR3 runs 16 residues. J was trimmed by 4 bases and V by 3 bases; bases with no gene match: 2. In DNA form, the CDR3 reads TGTGCCAGCAGTGATACTAGCGGGAGGGGCACCGGGGAGCTGTTTTTT. Translated, it gives CASSDTSGRGTGELFF.

The V and J genes are TRBV27 and TRBJ2-7, with 9 bases fitting TRBD2. After removal of 2 bases from V and 4 bases from J, the junction contained 9 bases not matched to a gene. CDR1 is MNHEY and CDR2 is SMNVEV in the germline V gene (reference sequence). CDR3 length: 16 amino acids. In nucleotides, the CDR3 is TGTGCCAGCAGTTTAAGTTCTCTCCTAGCGGGGTACGAGCAGTACTTC. The encoded protein is CASSLSSLLAGYEQYF.

The rearrangement uses TRBV5-1 and TRBJ2-7; 7 bases line up with TRBD2. CDR1 is SGHRS and CDR2 is YFSETQ in the germline V gene. The CDR3 contains 13 residues. The junction had 4 bases not matched to a gene; V was cut back by 1 base and J by 6 bases. The CDR3 DNA sequence: TGCGCCAGCAGCTTGTTATCGGGGGGCGAGCAGTACTTC. It codes for CASSLLSGGEQYF.

CDR3 nucleotide sequence: TGTGCTAGTGGTTTGGTACCGGGCGGGATCGGCACCGGGGAGCTGTTTTTT. The encoded protein is CASGLVPGGIGTGELFF. The chain recombines TRBV12-5 with TRBJ2-2; TRBD2 might be the D (6 bases). V lost 0 bases, J lost 4 bases, and 15 bases lay in between. Looked up from germline, CDR1 is LGHNT and CDR2 is FRNRAP. The CDR3 extends over 17 amino acids.

A few counts support this clone. This sequence joins TRBV9 and TRBJ2-7; 8 bases are a match to TRBD2. CDR3 length: 16 amino acids. The germline CDR1 and CDR2 sequences are SGDLS and YYNGEE. Trimming removed 4 bases from V and 6 bases from J; junction bases left unmatched: 15. Here the CDR3 reads CASSPWGLAGPAEQYF. In DNA form, the CDR3 reads TGTGCCAGCAGCCCGTGGGGGCTAGCGGGTCCGGCCGAGCAGTACTTC.

The table lists this clone with a few counts. The chain couples TRBV10-3 to TRBJ1-3; 8 bases match TRBD1. CDR1 ENHRY and CDR2 SYGVKD come from the germline V gene. The CDR3 is 14 residues long. With 7 bases clipped from V and 4 bases from J, the junction kept 6 bases outside the gene matches. CDR3 in amino acids: CAITSTGVGNTIYF. The DNA for the CDR3 is TGTGCCATCACATCGACAGGGGTAGGAAACACCATATATTTT.